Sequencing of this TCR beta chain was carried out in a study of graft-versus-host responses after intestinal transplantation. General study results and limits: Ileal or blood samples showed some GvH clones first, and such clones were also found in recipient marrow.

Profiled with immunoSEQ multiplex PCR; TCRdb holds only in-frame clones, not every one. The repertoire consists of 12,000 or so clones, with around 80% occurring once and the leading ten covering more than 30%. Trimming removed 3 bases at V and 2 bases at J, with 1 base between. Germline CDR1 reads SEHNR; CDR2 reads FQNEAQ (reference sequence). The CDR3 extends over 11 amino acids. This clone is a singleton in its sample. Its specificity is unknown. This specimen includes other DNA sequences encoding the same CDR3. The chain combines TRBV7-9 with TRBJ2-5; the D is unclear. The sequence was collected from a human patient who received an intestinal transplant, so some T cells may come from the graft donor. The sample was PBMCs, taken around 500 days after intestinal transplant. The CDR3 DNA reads TGTGCCAGCAGCTTTCAAGAGACCCAGTACTTC. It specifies CASSFQETQYF.